Presented here are 4 T cell receptor beta chains from one specimen sequenced in a study of PD-1 blockade in classical Hodgkin lymphoma. TCRdb keeps only in-frame clones here, not all; method: immunoSEQ multiplex PCR. The table lists 40,000 to 60,000 clones, around 67% of them singletons. Relapse was seen in all patients after autologous stem cell transplantation, and brentuximab vedotin exposure was variable. Specimen: peripheral blood mononuclear cells (PBMCs), collected before the second cycle of nivolumab. All receptors come from a human donor with classical Hodgkin lymphoma.

This sequence joins TRBV18 and TRBJ1-4, with a possible D match to TRBD1 (5 bases). V lost 1 base and J lost 5, with 11 bases in between. Germline V gene lookup returns CDR1 KGHSH and CDR2 LQKENI. The CDR3 has 15 amino acids. DNA for the CDR3: TGTGCCAGCTCACCACAGGGGCAGTCGAATGAAAAACTGTTTTTT. Protein sequence: CASSPQGQSNEKLFF.

The chain links TRBV7-9 to TRBJ2-1; D is unclear. Trimming pared 2 bases from V and 9 bases from J, leaving 2 bases between. The CDR3 is made up of 10 amino acids. Germline V gene lookup returns CDR1 SEHNR and CDR2 FQNEAQ (reference sequence). CDR3 nucleotide sequence: TGTGCCAGCAGCTTAAGTGAGCAGTTCTTC. It encodes CASSLSEQFF.

V gene TRBV7-7 combines with J gene TRBJ2-1, with 9 nucleotides matching TRBD1. In germline, CDR1 is SSHAT, CDR2 FNYEAQ (reference sequence). The CDR3 totals 17 residues. J was trimmed by 9 bases and V by 2 bases; bases with no gene match: 14. The CDR3 here is CASSLISPGQGGSEQFF. The DNA of the CDR3 is TGTGCCAGCAGCTTAATCTCCCCGGGACAGGGAGGAAGTGAGCAGTTCTTC.

This clone was counted a few times. The rearrangement joins TRBV2 to TRBJ2-3, with D maybe TRBD2 (6 bases). The CDR3 is 13 amino acids. Trimming shortened V by 3 bases and J by 4 bases, and 8 bases separated the two germline ends. Germline assignment: CDR1 SNHLY and CDR2 FYNNEI. CDR3 loop: CASSEWRADTQYF. The CDR3 DNA is TGTGCCAGCAGTGAGTGGAGGGCAGATACGCAGTATTTT.